What follows describes a single T cell receptor (beta chain). Its antigen is undetermined. These data originate in a study of T cell responses to AZD1222 COVID-19 vaccine. Study-level findings and limits: Donor demographics were predominantly white British with a female majority; clonal diversity may be underestimated. Repertoire sampling occurred only after the peak T cell response. Among spike-specific TCRs, nearly half reportedly target unmutated variant regions.

Assay used: immunoSEQ multiplex PCR; TCRdb lists only in-frame clones, some missing. This sample has about 53,000 clones, with roughly 80% found just once. The germline V gene has CDR1 MNHEY and CDR2 SVGAGI. There are 15 residues in the CDR3. J was trimmed by 7 bases and V by 6 bases; bases with no gene match: 12. This sequence originates from an adult in good health. The specimen comprised peripheral blood, sampled on day 0 of AZD1222 vaccination. The gene calls are TRBV6-5 and TRBJ2-7; TRBD2 agrees at 10 bases. The CDR3 protein is CASSPQAGGYGEQYF. For the CDR3, the DNA is TGTGCCAGCAGCCCCCAAGCGGGAGGGTATGGGGAGCAGTACTTC.